This T cell receptor (beta chain) was identified in a study of long-term antiretroviral therapy in people with HIV. At least one PBMC sample before ART and at least two after were required. With 3 bases removed from V and 4 bases from J, the gap between germline ends came to 10 bases. CDR1 and CDR2 from the germline V gene are SGHTA and FQGTGA. This CDR3 spans 13 amino acids. On this clone: The antigen remains undetermined.

This was the immunoSEQ v3.0 assay at survey level. Generated by immunoSEQ multiplex PCR, the TCRdb table keeps only in-frame clones and is missing some. The sample holds 22,000 or so clones, roughly 80% seen once. Overall study findings and caveats: Controls exceeded HIV repertoires in CDR3 length range. All time points showed a repertoire dominated by clones expanded before ART.

The receptor was isolated from a woman between 25 and 40 years old with HIV. Here the sequenced sample was unsorted PBMCs, taken 2.9 years after starting antiretroviral therapy. The rearrangement joins TRBV7-3 to TRBJ2-7; possibly TRBD2 for D (6 bases). The CDR3 here is CASSFGGEYEQYF. DNA of the CDR3: TGTGCCAGCAGCTTCGGAGGGGAGTACGAGCAGTACTTC.